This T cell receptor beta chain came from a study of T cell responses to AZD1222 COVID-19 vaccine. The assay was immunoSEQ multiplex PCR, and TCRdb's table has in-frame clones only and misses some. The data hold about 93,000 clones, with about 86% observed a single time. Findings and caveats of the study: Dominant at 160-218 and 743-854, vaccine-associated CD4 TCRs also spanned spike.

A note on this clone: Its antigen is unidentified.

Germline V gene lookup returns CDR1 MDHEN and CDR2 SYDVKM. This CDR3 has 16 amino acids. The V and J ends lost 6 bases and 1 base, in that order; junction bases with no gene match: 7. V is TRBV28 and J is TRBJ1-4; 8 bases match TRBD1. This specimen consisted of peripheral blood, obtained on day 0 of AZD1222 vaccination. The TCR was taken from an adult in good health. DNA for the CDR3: TGTGCCAGCAGACCAGGGGGCGCGGGAACTAATGAAAAACTGTTTTTT. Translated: CASRPGGAGTNEKLFF.